In its sample, the clone carrying this TCR beta chain was seen many times. The data stem from a study of T cells in Graves' hyperthyroidism and ophthalmopathy. Germline-derived CDR1 and CDR2 are SNHLY and FYNNEI. This CDR3 spans 14 amino acids. Trimming took 1 base from V and 0 from J, leaving 6 bases between them. RNA transcripts provided the source from which TCR beta CDR3 regions were amplified. The HTBI set primed first-round TCR CDR3 RT-PCR. TCRdb reprocessed the multiplex PCR reads via MiXCR and lists one record per CDR3 protein. This sample yields roughly 250,000 distinct CDR3 sequences, of which around 17% are seen a single time; 28% belongs to the top ten.

The sequenced material came from blood. The chain employs TRBV2 and TRBJ1-1; no clear D gene. The clonotype comes from a woman younger than 35 with Graves' ophthalmopathy. The CDR3 loop is CASSEVSVNTEAFF. DNA of the CDR3: TGTGCCAGCAGTGAAGTTTCGGTGAACACTGAAGCTTTCTTT.